A selection of T cell receptor beta chains follows, all from one sample in a study of T cell repertoires in cytomegalovirus infection. TCRdb re-analysed the reads in MiXCR, keeping a single row per CDR3 protein. This table holds around 450,000 distinct CDR3 sequences, 30% to 40% found once. The sample comprised PBMCs. All receptors derive from a human donor in good health (CMV status not recorded). Some clones in this sample may be carry-over from other donors' samples. CDR3s include the opening cysteine and the closing phenylalanine or tryptophan.

V gene: TRBV4-3
J gene: TRBJ2-1
CDR3 length: 15
CDR3 protein: CASSQDLGVGSEQFF

V gene: TRBV24-1
J gene: TRBJ1-2
CDR3 length: 15
CDR3 protein: CATSDYGQGGNGYTF

V gene: TRBV27
J gene: TRBJ2-7
CDR3 length: 14
CDR3 protein: CASSRGPGGYEQYF

V gene: TRBV7-8
J gene: TRBJ2-1
CDR3 length: 19
CDR3 protein: CASSLERARGASSYNEQFF

V gene: TRBV11-2
J gene: TRBJ2-5
CDR3 length: 15
CDR3 protein: CASSPDQGFVKTQYF

V gene: TRBV6-1
J gene: TRBJ2-1
CDR3 length: 16
CDR3 protein: CASSYDLTSGGGEQFF

V gene: TRBV29-1
J gene: TRBJ2-1
CDR3 length: 16
CDR3 protein: CSAAGAPGGHYNEQFF

V gene: TRBV29-1
J gene: TRBJ1-2
CDR3 length: 12
CDR3 protein: CSVGRNNYGYTF

V gene: TRBV20-1
J gene: TRBJ2-3
CDR3 length: 12
CDR3 protein: CSSASGGSTQYF

V gene: TRBV4-2
J gene: TRBJ1-5
CDR3 length: 16
CDR3 protein: CASSQIPTGANQPQHF